Below, 13 T cell receptor beta chains from the same sample are listed, as sequenced in a study of CD8 T cells in ankylosing spondylitis. The study, taken as a whole, reports: Among TCR beta sequences, a motif of several highly homologous variants appeared characteristic of ankylosing spondylitis blood.

TCRdb reprocessed the 5' RACE reads via MiXCR and lists one record per CDR3 protein. The data show approximately 550,000 distinct CDR3 sequences, with 10% to 15% seen just once and over 6.5% held by the top ten. These receptors are not linked to any known antigen. The sequenced material came from blood, either unsorted or a sorted T cell fraction (not recorded which). The receptors shown here come from a male donor with ankylosing spondylitis.

This clonotype was recorded once. The V and J genes are TRBV10-3 and TRBJ2-5; 7 nucleotides line up with TRBD1. The CDR3 spans 13 residues. The V segment lost 5 bases and the J segment 3 bases; nucleotides outside the gene matches: 3. The germline V gene encodes CDR1 ENHRY and CDR2 SYGVKD. CDR3 loop: CAISPGTEETQYF. The CDR3 coding sequence is TGTGCCATCAGTCCCGGGACAGAAGAGACCCAGTACTTC.

The chain is built from TRBV27 and TRBJ2-5, with D unclear. The CDR3 consists of 15 residues. Germline CDR1 MNHEY, CDR2 SMNVEV (reference sequence). V lost 5 bases and J 0 bases, leaving 13 bases between the germline ends. DNA for the CDR3: TGTGCCAGCAGTCCGTCCCCAGTTTACCAAGAGACCCAGTACTTC. Translated: CASSPSPVYQETQYF.

This rearrangement joins TRBV3-1 to TRBJ1-1; D is unclear. The CDR3 loop spans 13 amino acids. CDR1 LGHDT and CDR2 YNNKEL come from the germline V gene (reference sequence). Deletions cut 2 bases from V and 6 bases from J, with 10 bases between. The CDR3 sequence: CASSQLFGAEAFF. In DNA form, the CDR3 reads TGTGCCAGCAGCCAACTTTTCGGGGCTGAAGCTTTCTTT.

V is TRBV7-9 and J is TRBJ2-5, with TRBD2 matching over 8 bases. CDR1 and CDR2 from the germline V gene are SEHNR and FQNEAQ (reference sequence). CDR3 length: 15 amino acids. V lost 7 bases, J lost 1 base, and 8 bases stayed unmatched. Here the CDR3 reads CASTPGGLTQETQYF. The CDR3 DNA is TGTGCCAGCACCCCGGGAGGGCTAACCCAAGAGACCCAGTACTTC.

The chain has TRBV18 and TRBJ2-1, with TRBD2 matching 7 bases. CDR3 length: 19 residues. V shed 2 bases and J 0 bases; nucleotides not matched to a gene: 13. CDR1 KGHSH and CDR2 LQKENI come from the germline V gene. Here the CDR3 reads CASSPTAGDRWSSYNEQFF. CDR3 nucleotide sequence: TGTGCCAGCTCACCAACTGCGGGAGACCGCTGGAGCTCCTACAATGAGCAGTTCTTC.

This clonotype was observed at least ten times. The V call is TRBV20-1, the J call TRBJ2-2, with TRBD2 matching 16 bases. CDR3 size: 17 residues. Trimming removed 6 bases from V and 3 bases from J; junction bases left unmatched: 7. CDR1 is DFQATT and CDR2 is SNEGSKA in the germline V gene (reference sequence). This CDR3 is CSAPGLAGGPDTGELFF. In DNA, the CDR3 is TGCAGTGCCCCGGGACTAGCGGGAGGGCCGGACACCGGGGAGCTGTTTTTT.

The chain recombines TRBV7-9 with TRBJ1-5; D is uncertain. The length of the CDR3 is 15 residues. Germline-derived CDR1 and CDR2 are SEHNR and FQNEAQ (reference sequence). V lost 1 base and J 8 bases, leaving 15 bases between the germline ends. CDR3 nucleotide sequence: TGTGCCAGCAGCTTAGGGGTGGAGAACCTCGAGCCCCAGCATTTT. It is translated as CASSLGVENLEPQHF.

The chain recombines TRBV7-2 with TRBJ1-5; 10 bases match TRBD1. The V gene's germline CDR1 is SGHTA and CDR2 FQGNSA. This CDR3 has 16 residues. Germline trimming cut 6 bases from V and 4 bases from J; bases unmatched to any gene: 9. The DNA for the CDR3 is TGTGCCAGCAGTCGACCCGGGACAGGGGTTAATCAGCCCCAGCATTTT. Translated, it gives CASSRPGTGVNQPQHF.

This clonotype was detected ten times or more. V and J are TRBV5-1 and TRBJ2-7; D possibly corresponds to TRBD1 (9 bases). V was clipped by 0 bases and J by 7 bases, with 17 bases between them. This CDR3 has 15 residues. Looked up from germline, CDR1 is SGHRS and CDR2 is YFSETQ. DNA of the CDR3: TGCGCCAGCAGCTTGGGCGGGACAGGGACTAGGGAGCAGTACTTC. Protein: CASSLGGTGTREQYF.

In regard to this clonotype: A read error is possible here, since a much larger clone lies one base away. The chain carries TRBV5-1 and TRBJ2-1, with a weak D call TRBD2 (5 bases). This CDR3 contains 18 residues. Germline values: CDR1 SGHRS, CDR2 YFSETQ. CDR3 DNA: TGCGCCAACAGCTTGGCCGATCGCCCCCTAGCCCTCTACAATGAGCAGTTCTTC. Amino acid sequence: CANSLADRPLALYNEQFF. The full variable domain, rest sourced from reference TRBV5-1 and TRBJ2-1, is KAGVTQTPRYLIKTRGQQVTLSCSPISGHRSVSWYQQTPGQGLQFLFEYFSETQRNKGNFPGRFSGRQFSNSRSEMNVSTLELGDSALYLCANSLADRPLALYNEQFFGPGTRLTVL.

The genes are TRBV20-1 and TRBJ2-2, with TRBD1 matching over 10 bases. The V gene end was trimmed by 6 bases and the J gene end by 5 bases; junction bases not matched to a gene: 12. CDR3 length: 16 residues. Per germline, CDR1 DFQATT and CDR2 SNEGSKA (reference sequence). For the CDR3, the DNA is TGCAGTGCCGCCGGCCGGGGGACAGGGGCAACCGGGGAGCTGTTTTTT. This codes for CSAAGRGTGATGELFF.

In its sample, this clonotype was seen a few times. J is TRBJ1-1 and V is TRBV29-1, with 7 bases identical to TRBD1. This CDR3 has 12 residues. Trimming at V came to 0 bases and at J to 8 bases, leaving 3 bases not matched to a gene. Germline CDR1 SQVTM, CDR2 ANQGSEA. CDR3 DNA: TGCAGCGTTGAAGATGACAGGGTAGAAGCTTTCTTT. Translation: CSVEDDRVEAFF.

This clonotype was seen a handful of times. This chain connects TRBV29-1 to TRBJ1-5, with 8 bases identical to TRBD1. Germline V CDR1 and CDR2: SQVTM, ANQGSEA. This CDR3 has 14 residues. The V segment lost 4 bases and the J segment 7 bases; nucleotides outside the gene matches: 9. The CDR3 loop is CSVGGTGLGQPQHF. The DNA for the CDR3 is TGCAGCGTTGGGGGGACAGGACTAGGGCAGCCCCAGCATTTT.